The rows below give T cell receptor beta chains drawn from one sample of a study of blood T cell repertoires in COVID-19. Sequencing was performed with immunoSEQ multiplex PCR; in TCRdb, only in-frame clones are kept and a portion is missing. The sample contains 70,000 to 100,000 clones, roughly four fifths of which appear only once. The sample comprised peripheral blood. The receptors derive from a man aged 45-65 years with active or convalescent COVID-19. Each CDR3 is given with its conserved first and last residue. A D gene is named only where the DNA matches it firmly.

d_call j_call v_call cdr3_aa
NA TRBJ2-1 TRBV28 CASSLWVGEQFF
TRBD1 TRBJ2-1 TRBV18 CASSQRTGSYNEQFF
NA TRBJ1-4 TRBV10-3 CAIRGAYNEKLFF
NA TRBJ1-6 TRBV20-1 CSASRQNSPLHF
TRBD1 TRBJ1-3 TRBV29-1 CSVVTGADTIYF
NA TRBJ1-2 TRBV6-5 CATQGYYGYTF
NA TRBJ2-5 TRBV27 CASSKSPGAQETQYF
NA TRBJ2-1 TRBV4-3 CASSQAVGSSYNEQFF
NA TRBJ2-7 TRBV19 CASTASTGSYEQYF
NA TRBJ1-2 TRBV19 CASSMAGSYGYTF
NA TRBJ2-1 TRBV6-6 CASTITPKGGNEQFF
NA TRBJ2-5 TRBV18 CASSPMEWVQETQYF
TRBD2 TRBJ2-5 TRBV9 CASSAGLAVQETQYF
NA TRBJ1-5 TRBV7-2 CASSLVGGNQPQHF
TRBD2 TRBJ2-7 TRBV18 CASSPQGQREEQYF
TRBD1 TRBJ1-3 TRBV19 CAVRTGTAAGNTIYF
TRBD2 TRBJ2-5 TRBV24-1 CATSGGGEETQYF
TRBD2 TRBJ2-5 TRBV11-2 CASSLIPGLAGGQKTQYF
NA TRBJ2-7 TRBV9 CASSSRQETYEQYF
TRBD1 TRBJ2-7 TRBV4-1 CASSRSTPGQGIGEQYF
TRBD1 TRBJ1-2 TRBV10-2 CASNGMTGGGYTF
TRBD1 TRBJ2-2 TRBV6-5 CAIETGGRTGELFF
NA TRBJ1-1 TRBV6-5 CASSQRTVINTEAFF
TRBD1 TRBJ1-3 TRBV7-9 CASSPRGTASGNTIYF
TRBD2 TRBJ2-7 TRBV7-9 CASSSTTGTSGGAYEQYF
TRBD2 TRBJ2-5 TRBV5-1 CASSLAGTNWETQYF
NA TRBJ2-3 TRBV24-1 CATSDAGMSGVGDTQYF